This T cell receptor beta chain emerged from a study of blood T cell repertoires in COVID-19. Study in general: Acute and convalescent COVID-19 samples came from the United States, Italy and Spain. In each case, the material was cDNA or gDNA derived from T cells, B-cell-depleted T cells, or PBMCs.

The CDR3 is 13 residues long. Looked up from germline, CDR1 is SGHKS and CDR2 is YYEKEE (reference sequence). Trimming cost V 4 bases and J 14 bases; bases outside gene matches: 14. This clone was seen once. Sequencing was performed with immunoSEQ multiplex PCR; in TCRdb, only in-frame clones are kept and a portion is missing. The data show some 190,000 clones, roughly 76% seen once. The sequence came from a woman in her forties or fifties with active or convalescent COVID-19. V and J are TRBV5-5 and TRBJ1-1; 7 bases line up with TRBD1. Source material: peripheral blood. CDR3 residues: CASSQTGANYYFF. Written as DNA, the CDR3 is TGTGCCAGCAGCCAAACAGGGGCCAACTATTACTTCTTT.